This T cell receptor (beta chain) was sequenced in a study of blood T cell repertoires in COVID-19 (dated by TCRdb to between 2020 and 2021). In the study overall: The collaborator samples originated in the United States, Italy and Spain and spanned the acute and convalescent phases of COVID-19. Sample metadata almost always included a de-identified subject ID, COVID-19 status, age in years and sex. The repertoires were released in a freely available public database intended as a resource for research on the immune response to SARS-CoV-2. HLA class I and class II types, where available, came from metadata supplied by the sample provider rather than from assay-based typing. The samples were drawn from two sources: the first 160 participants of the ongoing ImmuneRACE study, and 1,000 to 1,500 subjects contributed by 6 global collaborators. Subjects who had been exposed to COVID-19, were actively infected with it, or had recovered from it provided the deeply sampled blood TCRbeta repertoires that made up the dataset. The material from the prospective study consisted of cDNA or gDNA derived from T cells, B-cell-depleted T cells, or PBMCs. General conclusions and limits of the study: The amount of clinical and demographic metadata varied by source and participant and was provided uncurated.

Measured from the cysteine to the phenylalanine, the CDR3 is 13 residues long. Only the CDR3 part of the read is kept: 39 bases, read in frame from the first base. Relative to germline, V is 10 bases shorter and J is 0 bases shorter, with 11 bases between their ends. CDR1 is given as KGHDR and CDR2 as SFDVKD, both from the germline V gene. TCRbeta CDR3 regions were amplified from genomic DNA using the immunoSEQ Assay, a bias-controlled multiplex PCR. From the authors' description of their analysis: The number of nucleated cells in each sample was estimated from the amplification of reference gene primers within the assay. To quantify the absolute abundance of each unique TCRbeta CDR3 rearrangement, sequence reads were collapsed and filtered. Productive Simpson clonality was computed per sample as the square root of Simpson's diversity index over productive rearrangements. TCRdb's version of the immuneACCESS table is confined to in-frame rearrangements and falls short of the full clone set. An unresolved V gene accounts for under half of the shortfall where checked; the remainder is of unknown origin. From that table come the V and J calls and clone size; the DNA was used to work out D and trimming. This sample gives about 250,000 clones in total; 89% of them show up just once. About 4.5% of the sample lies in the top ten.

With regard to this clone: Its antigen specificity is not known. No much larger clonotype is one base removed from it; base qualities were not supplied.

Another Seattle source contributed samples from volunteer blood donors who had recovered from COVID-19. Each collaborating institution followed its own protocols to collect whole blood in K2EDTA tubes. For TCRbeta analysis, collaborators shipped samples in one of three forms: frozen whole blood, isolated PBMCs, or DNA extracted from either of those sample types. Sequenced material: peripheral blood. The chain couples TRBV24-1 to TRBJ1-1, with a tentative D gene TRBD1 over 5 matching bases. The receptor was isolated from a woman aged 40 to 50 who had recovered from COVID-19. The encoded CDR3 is CATRTPMNTEAFF. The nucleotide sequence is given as TGTGCCACGCGGACACCAATGAACACTGAAGCTTTCTTT.